One and the same sample provided the 7 T cell receptor beta chains below, sequenced in a study of blood T cell repertoires in COVID-19. Measured with immunoSEQ multiplex PCR; TCRdb has only the in-frame clones, and not every one. Among 200,000 or so clones listed, 80% to 90% were seen once. Sample: PBMCs or T cells enriched from blood (not recorded which). The receptor set was obtained from a woman aged 40 to 50 with acute COVID-19.

The gene calls are TRBV7-3 and TRBJ1-6; D is perhaps TRBD1 (5 bases). CDR1 and CDR2 from the germline V gene are SGHTA and FQGTGA. V lost 1 base to trimming and J lost 7 bases, with 11 bases between them. This CDR3 comprises 15 residues. CDR3 protein: CASSLSQQGNSPLHF. The CDR3 DNA is TGTGCCAGCAGCTTAAGTCAGCAGGGAAATTCACCCCTCCACTTT.

The chain links TRBV4-3 to TRBJ1-4; D ambiguous. Per the germline V gene, CDR1 is LGHNA and CDR2 is YSLEER. V was shortened by 9 bases and J by 4 bases, with 12 bases between the two germline ends. The CDR3 covers 13 residues. The CDR3 region has the DNA TGCGCCAGTCTTGGCTCTCATAATGAAAAACTGTTTTTT. Translated, it gives CASLGSHNEKLFF.

This chain's CDR3 is CASSLVSGISGSSYNEQFF. CDR3 nucleotide sequence: TGTGCCAGCAGCTTAGTATCGGGTATTAGCGGTAGCTCCTACAATGAGCAGTTCTTC. V and J are TRBV7-2 and TRBJ2-1; TRBD2 is a possible D gene (6 bases). Germline assignment: CDR1 SGHTA and CDR2 FQGNSA. The CDR3 covers 19 residues. V gave up 1 base and J gave up 0 bases, with 19 bases separating them.

This clone was seen once. The gene calls are TRBV5-1 and TRBJ1-1, with 7 bases matching TRBD1. This CDR3 has 16 amino acids. Germline V gene data show CDR1 as SGHRS and CDR2 as YFSETQ. After removal of 5 bases from V and 5 bases from J, the junction contained 15 bases not matched to a gene. The CDR3 protein is CASSLGPTGRGTEAFF. In DNA form, the CDR3 reads TGCGCCAGCAGTCTGGGGCCGACAGGGAGAGGTACTGAAGCTTTCTTT.

The chain carries TRBV10-3 and TRBJ1-2; D is perhaps TRBD1 (5 bases). This CDR3 region has 15 residues. V lost 3 bases and J lost 2, with 13 bases in between. CDR1 and CDR2 (germline): ENHRY, SYGVKD. CDR3 sequence: CAISDRIGANYGYTF. The CDR3 coding sequence is TGTGCCATCAGTGATCGGATAGGGGCCAACTATGGCTACACCTTC.

The J gene is TRBJ1-5, the V gene TRBV2, with 10 bases fitting TRBD1. Trimming cost V 5 bases and J 3 bases; bases outside gene matches: 7. CDR1 and CDR2 (germline): SNHLY, FYNNEI. This CDR3 has 16 amino acids. The chain's CDR3 is CASSPDRGRNNQPQHF. CDR3 nucleotide sequence: TGTGCCAGCAGTCCGGACAGGGGGAGAAACAATCAGCCCCAGCATTTT.

The V and J genes are TRBV5-1 and TRBJ2-1; 7 bases are a match to TRBD1. The V gene's germline CDR1 is SGHRS and CDR2 YFSETQ. Germline trimming cut 2 bases from V and 5 bases from J; bases unmatched to any gene: 7. The CDR3 sequence is 15 residues long. The CDR3 reads CASSFLGQVNNEQFF. The CDR3 region has the DNA TGCGCCAGCAGCTTTCTTGGACAGGTAAACAATGAGCAGTTCTTC.